This T cell receptor (beta chain) comes out of a study of blood T cell repertoires in COVID-19. About the study: PBMCs, B-cell-depleted T cells, or T cells were the source of the cDNA or gDNA that made up the material.

Authors' analysis steps: Nucleated cell counts were estimated from reference gene primer amplification. TCRdb's table, derived via immunoSEQ multiplex PCR, lists solely in-frame clones and lacks some. V and J calls and clone size are as listed in that table; D and trimming were resolved from the DNA. The sample lists 90,000 to 150,000 clones, 82% occurring once. Germline V lookup: CDR1 MNHEY, CDR2 SMNVEV (reference sequence). The CDR3 totals 15 residues. V was shortened by 3 bases and J by 2 bases, with 8 bases between the two germline ends. V is TRBV27 and J is TRBJ2-6, with a weak D call TRBD2 (6 bases). The material sequenced was peripheral blood. The receptor's source is a human donor in a cohort sampled during active COVID-19. The CDR3 spells CASSFAGTGANVLTF. CDR3 coding DNA: TGTGCCAGCAGTTTTGCGGGGACTGGGGCCAACGTCCTGACTTTC.